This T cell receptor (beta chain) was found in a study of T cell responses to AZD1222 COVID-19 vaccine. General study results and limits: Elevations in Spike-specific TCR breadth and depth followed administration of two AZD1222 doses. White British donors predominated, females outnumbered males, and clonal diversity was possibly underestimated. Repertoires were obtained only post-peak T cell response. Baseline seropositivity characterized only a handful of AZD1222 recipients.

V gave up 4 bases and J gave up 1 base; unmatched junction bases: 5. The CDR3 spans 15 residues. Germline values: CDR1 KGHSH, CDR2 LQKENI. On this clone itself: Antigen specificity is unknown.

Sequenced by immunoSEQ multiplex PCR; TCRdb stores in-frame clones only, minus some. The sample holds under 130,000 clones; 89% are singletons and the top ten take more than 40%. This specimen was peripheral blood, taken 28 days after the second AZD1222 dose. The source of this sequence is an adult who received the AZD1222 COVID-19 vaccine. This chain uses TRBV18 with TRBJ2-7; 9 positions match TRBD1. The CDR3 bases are TGTGCCAGCTCACGCTCGGGGACAGGGTCCTACGAGCAGTACTTC. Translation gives CASSRSGTGSYEQYF. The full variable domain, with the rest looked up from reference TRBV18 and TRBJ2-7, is NAGVMQNPRHLVRRRGQEARLRCSPMKGHSHVYWYRQLPEEGLKFMVYLQKENIIDESGMPKERFSAEFPKEGPSILRIQQVVRGDSAAYFCASSRSGTGSYEQYFGPGTRLTVT.